This T cell receptor (beta chain) comes out of a study of neoadjuvant anti-PD-1 for oral cavity cancer. The CDR3 spans 13 residues. Germline V lookup: CDR1 SGHTA, CDR2 FQGNSA. Trimming removed 6 bases at V and 4 bases at J, with 10 bases between. The protocol was immunoSEQ multiplex PCR, while the TCRdb copy is restricted to in-frame clones and leaves out a portion. This table holds about 14,000 clones, 60% to 65% found once. The source material was PBMCs, sampled before nivolumab (anti-PD-1) treatment. The origin of this receptor is a person aged 35-80 years with oral cavity squamous cell carcinoma. This chain links TRBV7-2 with TRBJ2-1; D uncertain. CDR3: CASSIPGYNEQFF. DNA for the CDR3: TGTGCCAGCAGTATCCCAGGATACAATGAGCAGTTCTTC. The full variable domain, with the rest looked up from reference TRBV7-2 and TRBJ2-1, is GAGVSQSPSNKVTEKGKDVELRCDPISGHTALYWYRQSLGQGLEFLIYFQGNSAPDKSGLPSDRFSAERTGGSVSTLTIQRTQQEDSAVYLCASSIPGYNEQFFGPGTRLTVL.